The 32 T cell receptor beta chains below come from one sample, sequenced in a study of T-cell reconstitution after alpha-beta-depleted transplantation in children. TCRbeta library preparation incorporated unique molecular identifiers. TCRdb analysed the PCR reads with MiXCR anew, one entry per CDR3 protein. The data hold about 590,000 distinct CDR3 sequences, with approximately 13% observed a single time. Here the sequenced sample was PBMCs, mostly from graft donor cells, taken 360 days after TCRalphabeta/CD19-depleted stem cell transplant. These TCRs come from a male patient aged 10 to 17 who had a stem cell transplant for acute myeloid leukemia, so the T cells may come from the graft donor.

Only a few counts were recorded for this clonotype. The chain uses TRBV24-1 and TRBJ2-7, with 7 bases aligning to TRBD1. The germline V gene has CDR1 KGHDR and CDR2 SFDVKD. This CDR3 spans 15 amino acids. After removal of 3 bases from V and 1 base from J, the junction contained 5 bases not matched to a gene. CDR3 region: CATSDPRDRSYEQYF. DNA for the CDR3: TGTGCCACCAGTGATCCCAGGGACAGATCCTACGAGCAGTACTTC.

This clonotype occurred many times. The V and J genes are TRBV20-1 and TRBJ1-1; D gene uncertain. This CDR3 is 15 amino acids long. Germline CDR1 is DFQATT and CDR2 is SNEGSKA (reference sequence). V dropped 0 bases and J dropped 2 bases, with 13 bases sitting between them. For the CDR3, the DNA is TGCAGTGCTAGAGAGGGCAGACTCCGTAACACTGAAGCTTTCTTT. Its protein is CSAREGRLRNTEAFF.

This clonotype was seen ten or more times. V is TRBV27 and J is TRBJ2-7; 9 bases match TRBD2. This CDR3 contains 17 residues. Germline loops: CDR1 MNHEY, CDR2 SMNVEV (reference sequence). J lost 3 bases, V lost 7 bases, and 16 bases had no gene match. In nucleotides, the CDR3 is TGTGCCAGCACCCTAACCCCCTTAGCGGGAGACCTCTACGAGCAGTACTTC. This codes for CASTLTPLAGDLYEQYF.

This clonotype was counted between two and nine times. The rearrangement joins TRBV15 to TRBJ2-7; 11 bases agree with TRBD1. J lost 5 bases, V lost 8 bases, and 11 bases had no gene match. CDR3 length: 15 amino acids. Germline CDR1 reads LNHNV; CDR2 reads YYDKDF (reference sequence). As DNA, the CDR3 is TGTGCCACCGGAGGACAGGGGGCAGGATCAAACGAGCAGTACTTC. Its protein product is CATGGQGAGSNEQYF.

The V call is TRBV12-3 or TRBV12-4, the J call TRBJ2-1; 12 nucleotides match TRBD2. The CDR3 covers 16 residues. With V trimmed by 7 bases and J by 7 bases, 11 bases remained unmatched. This CDR3 reads CASTHPRLAGENEQFF. CDR3 sequence (DNA): TGTGCCAGCACGCATCCCCGACTAGCGGGAGAGAATGAGCAGTTCTTC.

The chain carries TRBV9 and TRBJ1-1; possible D gene TRBD1, 5 bases. CDR1 and CDR2 (germline): SGDLS, YYNGEE. The CDR3 consists of 14 residues. V was pared by 7 bases and J by 1 base, with 14 bases between. The chain's CDR3 is CASAGRDGNTEAFF. The CDR3 region has the DNA TGTGCCAGCGCCGGCCGGGACGGGAACACTGAAGCTTTCTTT.

This clonotype was seen ten or more times. The J gene is TRBJ2-7, the V gene TRBV29-1; unclear D gene. V was shortened by 1 base and J by 7 bases, with 14 bases between the two germline ends. This CDR3 spans 13 amino acids. Per germline, CDR1 SQVTM and CDR2 ANQGSEA. CDR3 sequence reads: CSVEVVVKREQYF. CDR3 bases: TGCAGCGTTGAAGTCGTGGTAAAACGGGAGCAGTACTTC.

This clonotype was seen a few times. This rearrangement joins TRBV4-3 to TRBJ2-5; 11 nucleotides match TRBD2. This CDR3 is 16 amino acids long. Trimming removed 1 base from V and 3 bases from J; junction bases left unmatched: 4. From germline, CDR1 is LGHNA and CDR2 YSLEER. The CDR3 coding sequence is TGCGCCAGCAGCCAAGTTCTAGCGGGAGGCAAAGAGACCCAGTACTTC. This translates into CASSQVLAGGKETQYF.

The V gene is TRBV21-1, the J gene TRBJ2-2; the D call TRBD1 from the table was never checked on the DNA. TRBV21-1 is listed as a pseudogene. The CDR3 has 14 residues. The CDR3 region is CASGLDRENAELFF. The CDR3 nucleotides are TGTGCCAGCGGACTGGACAGGGAGAATGCGGAGCTGTTTTTT.

The sample holds a few counts of this clonotype. The V call is TRBV6-1, the J call TRBJ2-5, with D hard to call. Trimming shortened V by 5 bases and J by 4 bases, and 14 bases separated the two germline ends. The CDR3 is 14 amino acids. Germline CDR1 MNHNS, CDR2 SASEGT. CDR3 in DNA: TGTGCCAGCAGTCGCGGTTGGCAGTTAGAGACCCAGTACTTC. It translates to CASSRGWQLETQYF.

This clonotype showed up just a few times. One end of the junction is discordant with germline, which a read error may explain. This chain links TRBV4-3 with TRBJ2-7, with unresolved D. This CDR3 has 17 residues. Germline CDR1 LGHNA, CDR2 YSLEER. The CDR3 DNA follows: TGCGCCTGCAGCCAAGATTCGGCGACCGACGTTCCCTACGAGCAGTACTTC. Translated, it gives CACSQDSATDVPYEQYF.

This clonotype was picked up a small number of times. The chain is built from TRBV7-9 and TRBJ2-4, with TRBD2 matching over 9 bases. The CDR3 length is 15 residues. CDR1 and CDR2 from the germline V gene are SEHNR and FQNEAQ (reference sequence). After removal of 2 bases from V and 4 bases from J, the junction contained 3 bases not matched to a gene. The CDR3 DNA follows: TGTGCCAGCAGCTTAAGACTAGCGGAAAAAAACATTCAGTACTTC. Translated: CASSLRLAEKNIQYF.

This clonotype was found a few times. The rearrangement links TRBV25-1 to TRBJ2-1, with no clear D. The CDR3 is made up of 15 amino acids. Trimming removed 7 bases at V and 5 bases at J, with 18 bases between. CDR1 and CDR2 (germline): MGHDK, SYGVNS. The CDR3 spells CASNPDRVKHNEQFF. The CDR3, as DNA: TGTGCCAGCAACCCCGACCGGGTCAAACACAATGAGCAGTTCTTC.

The chain uses TRBV9 and TRBJ2-1; D call uncertain. The CDR3 extends over 16 amino acids. Deletions cut 0 bases from V and 4 bases from J, with 14 bases between. Per germline, CDR1 SGDLS and CDR2 YYNGEE. The CDR3: CASSVDLSGTYNEQFF. CDR3 nucleotides: TGTGCCAGCAGCGTAGACCTCTCAGGAACTTACAATGAGCAGTTCTTC.

This clonotype was recorded a few times. The chain recombines TRBV20-1 with TRBJ2-7, with D possibly TRBD1 on 7 matching bases. The CDR3 has 16 amino acids. V was pared by 4 bases and J by 1 base, with 20 bases between. Germline values: CDR1 DFQATT, CDR2 SNEGSKA (reference sequence). Here the CDR3 reads CSAMGRPRGASYEQYV. CDR3 DNA sequence: TGCAGTGCTATGGGCCGCCCCAGGGGGGCTTCCTACGAGCAGTACGTC.

V is TRBV29-1 and J is TRBJ2-4, with no clear D. V was pared by 7 bases and J by 7 bases, with 20 bases between. The CDR3 sequence is 14 residues long. Germline lookup yields CDR1 SQVTM and CDR2 ANQGSEA. The CDR3, as DNA: TGCAGCGCTGTACTCGTGACTCTCCGGAACATTCAGTACTTC. As protein: CSAVLVTLRNIQYF.

The rearrangement joins TRBV21-1 to TRBJ2-3; TRBD2 is the table's D call and was not checked against the DNA. TRBV21-1 is recorded as a pseudogene. This CDR3 is built from 18 residues. The CDR3 bases are TGTGCCAGCAGCAAAGCCACTAGCGGACGTTCGGGGTTAGATACGCAGTATTTT. It translates to CASSKATSGRSGLDTQYF.

This clonotype has a handful of counts. The chain couples TRBV2 to TRBJ2-7, with TRBD1 matching 9 bases. The CDR3 is 15 residues long. The trim removed 6 bases at V and 5 bases at J, leaving 11 bases unmatched. From germline, CDR1 is SNHLY and CDR2 FYNNEI. CDR3 nucleotides: TGTGCCAGCAGCCGGGTAGGGACAGGGAGCCACGAGCAGTACTTC. This translates into CASSRVGTGSHEQYF.

This clonotype was seen ten or more times. The gene calls are TRBV7-8 and TRBJ2-1; TRBD2 matches 8 bases. Germline V lookup: CDR1 SGHVS, CDR2 FQNEAQ. The CDR3 consists of 15 residues. The J segment lost 1 base and the V segment lost 5 bases, leaving 4 bases of the junction unmatched. The CDR3 region has the DNA TGTGCCAGCAGCCCTAAGCGGGGGTCCTACAATGAGCAGTTCTTC. Its translation is CASSPKRGSYNEQFF.

This clonotype has more than one count but fewer than ten. This sequence joins TRBV20-1 and TRBJ2-3; no definite D call. CDR3 size: 12 residues. The germline gives CDR1 DFQATT, CDR2 SNEGSKA (reference sequence). DNA for the CDR3: TGCAGGCTAAGGGCCGTGACAGATACGCAGTATTTT. Translating it yields CRLRAVTDTQYF.

This clonotype showed up just a few times. The chain employs TRBV29-1 and TRBJ2-7, with D hard to call. The germline CDR1 and CDR2 sequences are SQVTM and ANQGSEA. V was clipped by 7 bases and J by 4 bases, with 11 bases between them. The CDR3 consists of 11 residues. CDR3 in DNA: TGCAGCGCTACGGGCCAATACGAGCAGTACTTC. It translates to CSATGQYEQYF.

This clonotype was seen at least ten times. The rearrangement links TRBV6-5 to TRBJ2-6; 9 nucleotides agree with TRBD1. The germline gives CDR1 MNHEY, CDR2 SVGAGI. V gave up 5 bases and J gave up 0 bases; unmatched junction bases: 11. This CDR3 contains 19 residues. CDR3: CASSPYVRTGASGANVLTF. In nucleotides, the CDR3 is TGTGCCAGCAGTCCCTACGTTAGGACAGGGGCCTCTGGGGCCAACGTCCTGACTTTC.

This clonotype showed up many times. The CDR3 DNA is TGTGCCAGCAGCTCCCTAGCAGTCTACCAGTTCTTC. Protein sequence: CASSSLAVYQFF. The J gene is TRBJ2-1, the V gene TRBV5-6; TRBD2 might be the D (5 bases). V was shortened by 3 bases and J by 13 bases, with 14 bases between the two germline ends. The CDR3 is 12 amino acids. The germline V gene has CDR1 SGHDT and CDR2 YYEEEE.

A few counts support this clonotype. The chain uses TRBV6-2 or TRBV6-3 and TRBJ2-7; the match to TRBD2 covers 14 bases. The CDR3 is 15 amino acids. The V and J ends lost 6 bases and 2 bases, in that order; junction bases with no gene match: 3. From germline, CDR1 is MNHEY and CDR2 SVGEGT. In nucleotides, the CDR3 is TGTGCCAGCAGGACTAGCGGGAGGGACGCCTACGAGCAGTACTTC. It codes for CASRTSGRDAYEQYF.

J is TRBJ2-5 and V is TRBV28; D is perhaps TRBD2 (6 bases). Germline V lookup: CDR1 MDHEN, CDR2 SYDVKM. Trimming cost V 2 bases and J 2 bases, with 9 bases left between them. The CDR3 is made up of 14 amino acids. CDR3 in DNA: TGTGCCAGCAGTTTACCAGCGGGTCAAGAGACCCAGTACTTC. Its translation is CASSLPAGQETQYF.

This clonotype was seen many times. This chain joins TRBV7-3 and TRBJ2-2; tentatively, D is TRBD2 (5 bases). V was shortened by 3 bases and J by 3 bases, with 14 bases between the two germline ends. The V gene's germline CDR1 is SGHTA and CDR2 FQGTGA. This CDR3 region has 16 residues. Here the CDR3 reads CASSFSGRADTGELFF. In nucleotides, the CDR3 is TGTGCCAGCAGCTTCTCTGGGCGAGCGGACACCGGGGAGCTGTTTTTT.

This clonotype came up many times. V gene TRBV24-1 combines with J gene TRBJ2-1; D unresolved. CDR3 length equals 14 residues. Germline V lookup: CDR1 KGHDR, CDR2 SFDVKD. V gave up 3 bases and J gave up 6 bases, with 11 bases separating them. The CDR3 sequence: CATSDPWTSNEQFF. CDR3 sequence (DNA): TGTGCCACCAGTGATCCGTGGACCAGCAATGAGCAGTTCTTC.

The chain employs TRBV12-3 or TRBV12-4 and TRBJ2-1; D is undetermined. V dropped 2 bases and J dropped 10 bases, with 9 bases sitting between them. This CDR3 contains 12 residues. CDR3 sequence reads: CASSLIGPEQFF. In DNA, the CDR3 is TGTGCCAGCAGTTTAATCGGACCAGAGCAGTTCTTC.

The table lists this clonotype with a few counts. CDR3 nucleotides: TGTGCCACCTACCCCGGACTAGCGGGAGGGCCTAGCGGGGAGCTGTTTTTT. Translating gives CATYPGLAGGPSGELFF. The chain links TRBV28 to TRBJ2-2; 15 bases agree with TRBD2. CDR3 length equals 17 residues. J lost 7 bases, V lost 10 bases, and 13 bases had no gene match. Germline CDR1 reads MDHEN; CDR2 reads SYDVKM.

The V and J genes are TRBV20-1 and TRBJ1-1, with 10 bases fitting TRBD1. The length of the CDR3 is 13 residues. The V gene end was trimmed by 6 bases and the J gene end by 4 bases; junction bases not matched to a gene: 5. Germline lookup yields CDR1 DFQATT and CDR2 SNEGSKA (reference sequence). The CDR3 region is CSAPRTGGTEAFF. CDR3 sequence (DNA): TGCAGTGCCCCTAGGACAGGGGGCACTGAAGCTTTCTTT.

This clonotype has ten or more counts. The chain joins TRBV10-3 to TRBJ2-7; 7 positions agree with TRBD1. With V trimmed by 7 bases and J by 2 bases, 14 bases remained unmatched. Germline CDR1 ENHRY, CDR2 SYGVKD. The CDR3 consists of 16 residues. The CDR3 reads CAIMKRGPGVTYEQYF. CDR3 nucleotide sequence: TGTGCCATCATGAAAAGGGGGCCAGGCGTTACCTACGAGCAGTACTTC.

The chain uses TRBV5-1 and TRBJ1-4; the match to TRBD1 covers 8 bases. With 4 bases clipped from V and 5 bases from J, the junction kept 7 bases outside the gene matches. This CDR3 has 15 residues. In germline, CDR1 is SGHRS, CDR2 YFSETQ. CDR3 residues: CASSTRTGRNEKLFF. The CDR3 DNA reads as TGCGCCAGCAGCACCCGGACAGGGCGGAATGAAAAACTGTTTTTT.